One TCR beta chain is described in this entry. TCRB transcripts that were expressed got sequenced, as all of the isolated RNA had been reverse transcribed. TCRdb keeps only in-frame clones here, not all; method: immunoSEQ multiplex PCR. The sample holds 130,000 or so clones, about 9.7% seen once. The data are from a study of beta chain features in type 1 diabetes. V shed 3 bases and J shed 0 bases, with 18 bases lying between them. Looked up from germline, CDR1 is MNHEY and CDR2 is SMNVEV (reference sequence). The CDR3 totals 17 residues. The TCR originated in a woman aged 40 to 50 in good health. Material: central memory CD4+ T cells from blood. This chain connects TRBV27 to TRBJ2-7; D gene uncertain. CDR3 in DNA: TGTGCCAGCAGTTTCTTCGTACTGAGGCAACCCTCCTACGAGCAGTACTTC. This sequence encodes CASSFFVLRQPSYEQYF.